The rows below give T cell receptor beta chains drawn from one sample of a study of T cells in Graves' hyperthyroidism and ophthalmopathy. In TCRdb, the multiplex PCR reads were re-called with MiXCR into one record per CDR3 protein. The sample holds over 200,000 distinct CDR3 sequences; roughly 14% are singletons and the top ten take about 14%. Sequencing input: blood. The receptors here all came from a woman between 40 and 50 years old with Graves' hyperthyroidism that later progressed to Graves' ophthalmopathy. Each CDR3 is given with its conserved first and last residue. A D gene is named only where the DNA matches it firmly. Where a row states a size, it is once, few, many or the class of an expanded clone; other rows omit it.

v_gene	d_gene	j_gene	abundance	CDR3nt	CDR3aa
TRBV4-1	.	TRBJ2-2	.	TGCGCCAGCAGCCACAGAACGGGGTTCCACTGGGAGCTGTTTTTT	CASSHRTGFHWELFF
TRBV2	TRBD1	TRBJ1-2	many	TGTGCCAGCAGGGACAGGGTCGGTAATGGCTACACCTTC	CASRDRVGNGYTF
TRBV27	.	TRBJ1-1	many	TGTGCCAGCAGTCCACCGGGGTGGGCTGAAGCTTTCTTT	CASSPPGWAEAFF
TRBV19	.	TRBJ1-1	few	TGTGCCAGTATTTTCGGAAACACTGAAGCTTTCTTT	CASIFGNTEAFF
TRBV12-3/TRBV12-4	.	TRBJ2-6	many	TGTGCCAGCCTCCAGCCCTCTGGGGCCAACGTCCTGACTTTC	CASLQPSGANVLTF
TRBV5-5	.	TRBJ2-7	many	TGTGCCAGCAGCAACCCGGGACACTCCTACGAGCAGTACTTC	CASSNPGHSYEQYF
TRBV4-1	.	TRBJ2-4	few	TGCGCCAGCAGCCAGGTGGTGGGCAAAAACATTCAGTACTTC	CASSQVVGKNIQYF
TRBV2	TRBD2	TRBJ2-1	.	TGTGCCAGCAGTGAAGCGCTGGCGGGAGCGGCGGGACGGAATGAGCAGTTCTTC	CASSEALAGAAGRNEQFF
TRBV6-1	.	TRBJ2-1	.	TGTGCCAGCAGTCTTAGCGGACTGGGATCCTACAATGAGCAGTTCTTC	CASSLSGLGSYNEQFF
TRBV5-6	TRBD1	TRBJ2-4	.	TGTGCCAGCAGCATGCCGGGACAGGAAAACATTCAGTACTTC	CASSMPGQENIQYF
TRBV28	.	TRBJ1-2	many	TGTGCCAGCAGTTTGCCTCAGGGTCGCTATGGCTACACCTTC	CASSLPQGRYGYTF
TRBV18	.	TRBJ2-5	many	TGTGCCAGCTCACCGGGCCAAGAGACCCAGTACTTC	CASSPGQETQYF
TRBV24-1	.	TRBJ2-7	many	TGTGCCACCAGTGAAGCCGGAAAGGTCTACGAGCAGTACTTC	CATSEAGKVYEQYF
TRBV6-1	.	TRBJ2-3	few	TGTGCCAGCAGTGGCCAAAGGGTGCTCACAGATACGCAGTATTTT	CASSGQRVLTDTQYF
TRBV27	TRBD1	TRBJ1-5	.	TGTGCCAGCAGTTGGGACAGGGATCAGCCCCAGCATTTT	CASSWDRDQPQHF
TRBV28	.	TRBJ1-1	.	TGTGCCTCCCAATCTTCCTTGTGGGTTCGAAGTACTGAAGCTTTCTTT	CASQSSLWVRSTEAFF
TRBV30	.	TRBJ2-5	many	TGTGCCTGGAGTGTCGGAAGTCAGGAGACCCAGTACTTC	CAWSVGSQETQYF
TRBV2	.	TRBJ1-6	many	TGTGCCAGCAGTAGTGGCAGAGACCTCCACTTT	CASSSGRDLHF
TRBV28	.	TRBJ2-7	many	TGTGCCAGCAGTTTGAACCTAAACGAGCAGTACTTC	CASSLNLNEQYF
TRBV6-2/TRBV6-3	.	TRBJ2-1	.	TGTGCCAGCACTCCACCCGGGAGCGATGAGCAGTTCTTC	CASTPPGSDEQFF
TRBV6-5	.	TRBJ1-6	many	TGTGCCAGCAGTTACAACAGGGTCTCTAATTCACCCCTCCACTTT	CASSYNRVSNSPLHF
TRBV4-1	.	TRBJ2-7	many	TGCGCCAGCAGCCAAGCCGTAGGACCCCCTTTTTACGAGCAGTACTTC	CASSQAVGPPFYEQYF
TRBV3-1	TRBD2	TRBJ2-2	.	TGTGCCAGCAGCCAAGATGGCGCGGGAGGGCCCGCCGGGGAGCTGTTTTTT	CASSQDGAGGPAGELFF
TRBV4-1	.	TRBJ2-7	many	TGCGCCAGCAGCCAAGCGGCGGGGGCGGGCTACGAGCAGTACTTC	CASSQAAGAGYEQYF
TRBV19	TRBD2	TRBJ2-1	.	TGTGCCAGTAGTATAACCGGGAGGAACAATGAGCAGTTCTTC	CASSITGRNNEQFF
TRBV11-2	TRBD2	TRBJ2-1	many	TGTGCCAGCAGAAGATCGCTAGCGGGAGGGCGCAAAGGCAATGAGCAGTTCTTC	CASRRSLAGGRKGNEQFF
TRBV25-1	TRBD2	TRBJ2-1	many	TGTGCCAGCAGCCCACGATTGGGACTAGCGGGAGTGAATGAGCAGTTCTTC	CASSPRLGLAGVNEQFF
TRBV28	.	TRBJ2-3	many	TGTGCCAGCAGTCTGCCGGATACGCAGTATTTT	CASSLPDTQYF
TRBV2	.	TRBJ2-4	many	TGTGCCAGCAGTGAAGAGGCTGTGGTCGCGAACATTCAGTACTTC	CASSEEAVVANIQYF
TRBV20-1	TRBD2	TRBJ2-1	many	TGCAGTGCTCGCCGTTCGGGACTAGTCACTGAGCAGTTCTTC	CSARRSGLVTEQFF